This TCR beta chain is drawn from a study of response to subunit inactivated influenza vaccine. The germline CDR1 and CDR2 sequences are MDHEN and SYDVKM. Trimming took off 5 bases at V and 0 bases at J, with 14 bases between the two ends. This CDR3 is built from 16 residues. TCRdb called the RT-PCR reads again in MiXCR, with one record for every CDR3 protein. The data hold about 570,000 distinct CDR3 sequences, with around 11% observed a single time. The count of this clonotype is one. This sample also appeared in a second study, on T cells expressing NK-cell markers. As that study records: As the method of synthesis, 5'RACE template switching with UMIs yielded TCR beta cDNA. Investigators obtained TCR beta repertoires from sorted CD3+CD56+NKG2C+, CD3+CD56+NKG2C- and CD3+CD56-NKG2C+ T cells. Six or seven donors carried dominant NKG2C+ clonotypes that made up roughly 1.0-7.0% of their CD8+ T cells. Similarly, these clonotypes led the CD3+CD56-NKG2C+ fraction as well in a handful of donors.

This chain uses TRBV28 with TRBJ2-1; tentatively, D is TRBD1 or TRBD2 (6 bases each). The starting material was PBMCs from blood, obtained on the day of vaccination. This TCR was recovered from a man in his forties or fifties who received an inactivated influenza vaccine. The CDR3 reads CASSKMGGSSYNEQFF. The CDR3 nucleotides are TGTGCCAGCAGTAAAATGGGGGGCAGCTCCTACAATGAGCAGTTCTTC.